This T cell receptor (beta chain) comes out of a study of blood T cell repertoires in COVID-19. The table came from immunoSEQ multiplex PCR; TCRdb's copy has only in-frame clones and leaves some out. This sample carries some 300,000 clones, around 86% of them seen once, and the ten largest clones take 1.5% to 2%. Everyone who took part was roughly 18 to 89 years old, and they came from roughly 25 US areas. V was pared by 3 bases and J by 3 bases, with 16 bases between. CDR1 and CDR2 from the germline V gene are GTSNPN and SVGIG (reference sequence). The CDR3 has 15 residues. The receptor was isolated from a woman between 40 and 55 years old who had recovered from COVID-19. The V and J genes are TRBV30 and TRBJ2-3; TRBD2 is a possible D gene (5 bases). Sequencing was performed on PBMCs or T cells enriched from blood (not recorded which). CDR3 loop: CAWSSSPRRTDTQYF. The CDR3 DNA reads as TGTGCCTGGAGCAGTTCACCAAGGAGGACAGATACGCAGTATTTT. Full variable domain (rest looked up from reference TRBV30 and TRBJ2-3): SQTIHQWPATLVQPVGSPLSLECTVEGTSNPNLYWYRQAAGRGLQLLFYSVGIGQISSEVPQNLSASRPQDRQFILSSKKLLLSDSGFYLCAWSSSPRRTDTQYFGPGTRLTVL.